The 10 T cell receptor beta chains in this list originate from one sample, sequenced in a study of blood T cell repertoires in COVID-19. Produced via immunoSEQ multiplex PCR; TCRdb's table is partial and in-frame only. The sample carries some 510,000 clones, approximately 87% recorded once. The specimen sequenced was PBMCs or T cells enriched from blood (not recorded which). The receptors were sampled from a woman aged 40 to 49 who had recovered from COVID-19.

The chain has TRBV21-1 and TRBJ2-2; TRBD2 is the table's D call, not checked against the DNA. TRBV21-1 is a known pseudogene. The CDR3 is 13 amino acids. The CDR3 loop reads CASSKVGTGELFF. The CDR3 nucleotides read TGTGCCAGCAGCAAAGTCGGCACCGGGGAGCTGTTTTTT.

V and J are TRBV30 and TRBJ2-7, with 7 bases identical to TRBD1. The junction had 9 bases not matched to a gene; V was cut back by 3 bases and J by 1 base. The CDR3 sequence is 15 residues long. Germline lookup yields CDR1 GTSNPN and CDR2 SVGIG (reference sequence). CDR3 DNA: TGTGCCTGGAGGGAACGCAGGGGGATATCCTACGAGCAGTACTTC. Protein: CAWRERRGISYEQYF.

This chain connects TRBV28 to TRBJ2-2; 11 bases fit TRBD2. Looked up from germline, CDR1 is MDHEN and CDR2 is SYDVKM. Trimming removed 3 bases from V and 7 bases from J; junction bases left unmatched: 4. The CDR3 is made up of 15 amino acids. The CDR3 DNA reads TGTGCCAGCAGTTTTACTAGCGGGAGTGTCGGGGAGCTGTTTTTT. As protein: CASSFTSGSVGELFF.

The chain has TRBV2 and TRBJ2-5; D gene ambiguous. V shed 5 bases and J shed 6 bases, with 16 bases lying between them. Germline CDR1 is SNHLY and CDR2 is FYNNEI. The CDR3 is 14 residues long. CDR3 amino acids: CASSPTSGDQTQYF. Written as DNA, the CDR3 is TGTGCCAGCAGTCCGACTTCTGGCGACCAGACCCAGTACTTC.

The rearrangement joins TRBV19 to TRBJ2-5; no clear D. Germline values: CDR1 LNHDA, CDR2 SQIVND (reference sequence). V lost 6 bases and J lost 3, with 11 bases in between. CDR3 length: 13 residues. In DNA form, the CDR3 reads TGTGCCAGTAGCCAGGCACCCGAAGAGACCCAGTACTTC. It translates to CASSQAPEETQYF.

The rearrangement links TRBV9 to TRBJ2-7; D might be TRBD1 (6 bases). CDR1 and CDR2 (germline): SGDLS, YYNGEE. V gave up 0 bases and J gave up 3 bases, with 13 bases separating them. This CDR3 is 15 amino acids long. This CDR3 reads CASSVAGGSRYEQYF. In nucleotides, the CDR3 is TGTGCCAGCAGCGTAGCTGGGGGCTCCCGCTACGAGCAGTACTTC. The full variable domain, rest sourced from reference TRBV9 and TRBJ2-7, is DSGVTQTPKHLITATGQRVTLRCSPRSGDLSVYWYQQSLDQGLQFLIQYYNGEERAKGNILERFSAQQFPDLHSELNLSSLELGDSALYFCASSVAGGSRYEQYFGPGTRLTVT.

V and J are TRBV7-5 and TRBJ2-1; the table's D call, TRBD2, has no DNA check behind it. TRBV7-5 is noted as a pseudogene. The CDR3 runs 15 residues. CDR3 in DNA: TGTGCCAGAAGCTCTCGACTAGCATCCCTCCATGAGCAGTTCTTC. Amino acid sequence: CARSSRLASLHEQFF.

V usage is TRBV4-3 and J usage is TRBJ1-4, with 7 nucleotides matching TRBD1. The CDR3 loop spans 16 amino acids. Germline-derived CDR1 and CDR2 are LGHNA and YSLEER. Trimming cost V 1 base and J 3 bases; bases outside gene matches: 5. CDR3 region: CASSQVGGQSNEKLFF. The CDR3 DNA reads TGCGCCAGCAGCCAAGTCGGGGGACAGTCTAATGAAAAACTGTTTTTT.

The rearrangement joins TRBV19 to TRBJ2-1, with D maybe TRBD1 (6 bases). The CDR3 sequence is 15 residues long. Per the germline V gene, CDR1 is LNHDA and CDR2 is SQIVND (reference sequence). V shed 2 bases and J shed 2 bases, with 10 bases lying between them. Written as DNA, the CDR3 is TGTGCCAGTAGTATAAAGGGACATGCCTACAATGAGCAGTTCTTC. This translates into CASSIKGHAYNEQFF.

On this clone: This sample includes further DNA sequences coding for the same CDR3. The rearrangement links TRBV12-3 or TRBV12-4 to TRBJ2-5, with D unresolved. This CDR3 has 13 amino acids. Trimming removed 2 bases at V and 1 base at J, with 5 bases between. The CDR3 DNA reads TGTGCCAGCAGTTTAAACAGCCAAGAGACCCAGTACTTC. Residues: CASSLNSQETQYF.